These 25 T cell receptor beta chains were sequenced from one sample in a study of T-cell reconstitution after alpha-beta-depleted transplantation in children. The TCRbeta library incorporated unique molecular identifiers. Each CDR3 protein is one row after TCRdb ran MiXCR on the PCR reads. Among more than 60,000 distinct CDR3 sequences listed, approximately 7.3% were seen once. The sample in question was PBMCs from the stem cell graft donor, obtained from the stem cell graft. The receptors shown here come from a human donor who donated a stem cell graft to a child with acute lymphoblastic leukemia.

This clonotype has ten or more counts. The V call is TRBV4-3, the J call TRBJ1-4, with D hard to call. Germline assignment: CDR1 LGHNA and CDR2 YSLEER. The CDR3 has 13 residues. Trimming took 0 bases from V and 11 from J, leaving 10 bases between them. CDR3 DNA sequence: TGCGCCAGCAGCCAAGAAAGTCAGGAGAAACTGTTTTTT. Its translation is CASSQESQEKLFF.

Concerning this clonotype itself: A much larger clone is a single base away; this may be a read error. V and J are TRBV28 and TRBJ1-1; no clear D gene. Germline V lookup: CDR1 MDHEN, CDR2 SYDVKM. This CDR3 comprises 14 residues. The CDR3 sequence: CAGSLIGRLTEAFF. CDR3 nucleotides: TGTGCCGGCAGTTTAATAGGCCGGCTAACTGAAGCTTTCTTT.

The table lists this clonotype with many counts. The V and J genes are TRBV6-5 and TRBJ1-6; D is possibly TRBD1 (5 bases). The V gene's germline CDR1 is MNHEY and CDR2 SVGAGI. Trimming took 2 bases from V and 5 from J, leaving 7 bases between them. CDR3 length: 14 amino acids. The CDR3 loop is CASSYRGNNSPLHF. The CDR3 nucleotides are TGTGCCAGCAGTTACAGGGGCAATAATTCACCCCTCCACTTT.

At least ten counts were recorded for this clonotype. This chain links TRBV11-3 with TRBJ1-4; D is unresolved. Germline V gives CDR1 SGHNT, CDR2 YENEEA. This CDR3 spans 13 amino acids. V was clipped by 0 bases and J by 12 bases, with 11 bases between them. CDR3 nucleotide sequence: TGTGCCAGCAGCTTAGATTCTCCCCGGGAACTGTTTTTT. This sequence encodes CASSLDSPRELFF.

This clonotype came up many times. J is TRBJ1-4 and V is TRBV6-1; D is unresolved. Trimming shortened V by 8 bases and J by 0 bases, and 13 bases separated the two germline ends. The CDR3 runs to 15 residues. Germline V lookup: CDR1 MNHNS, CDR2 SASEGT. The CDR3 loop is CASPSDDATNEKLFF. Here the CDR3 DNA reads TGTGCCAGCCCATCAGATGATGCAACTAATGAAAAACTGTTTTTT.

This clonotype was detected many times. The chain has TRBV20-1 and TRBJ2-7; TRBD2 matches 11 bases. This CDR3 is built from 17 residues. The V gene end was trimmed by 1 base and the J gene end by 4 bases; junction bases not matched to a gene: 12. Germline CDR1 reads DFQATT; CDR2 reads SNEGSKA (reference sequence). The CDR3, as DNA: TGCAGTGCTAGAGGAGGGACTAGCGGAAGCGAAACTTACGAGCAGTACTTC. Its translation: CSARGGTSGSETYEQYF.

This clonotype appeared many times. The rearrangement uses TRBV5-1 and TRBJ1-3; TRBD1 matches 10 bases. Germline CDR1 and CDR2: SGHRS and YFSETQ. J lost 2 bases, V lost 4 bases, and 6 bases had no gene match. The CDR3 is made up of 16 amino acids. The CDR3 region has the DNA TGCGCCAGCAGCGGGGGACAGGGGAGCGCTGGAAACACCATATATTTT. Its protein is CASSGGQGSAGNTIYF.

This clonotype occurred a few times. This chain uses TRBV12-3 or TRBV12-4 with TRBJ2-3; 11 bases fit TRBD1. This CDR3 region has 17 residues. V lost 4 bases to trimming and J lost 2 bases; unmatched junction nucleotides: 8. The DNA for the CDR3 is TGTGCCAGCAGTTACCTGCGGACAGGGGGCGTCACAGATACGCAGTATTTT. Protein sequence: CASSYLRTGGVTDTQYF.

This clonotype was detected ten times or more. Germline is not matched at one junction end, which may reflect a read error. This rearrangement joins TRBV27 to TRBJ1-3; the D is unclear. The germline V gene encodes CDR1 MNHEY and CDR2 SMNVEV (reference sequence). CDR3 length equals 15 residues. The DNA of the CDR3 is TGTGCCATCAGTTTATACTGGGTCTCTGGAAACACCATATATTTT. Its translation is CAISLYWVSGNTIYF.

This clonotype appeared many times. The J gene is TRBJ2-3, the V gene TRBV18; the D is unclear. Germline lookup yields CDR1 KGHSH and CDR2 LQKENI. The CDR3 contains 14 residues. V shed 3 bases and J shed 0 bases, with 7 bases lying between them. DNA of the CDR3: TGTGCCAGCTCACCGTCGAGAAGCACAGATACGCAGTATTTT. As protein: CASSPSRSTDTQYF.

This clonotype was seen many times. DNA for the CDR3: TGCAGCGTGGCCCCATGGGGGGAGGACCCGTTCAATGAGCAGTTCTTC. Protein product: CSVAPWGEDPFNEQFF. The J gene is TRBJ2-1, the V gene TRBV29-1, with D possibly TRBD2 on 6 matching bases. The germline V and J ends were trimmed by 6 bases and 6 bases, with 24 bases remaining between them. The V gene's germline CDR1 is SQVTM and CDR2 ANQGSEA. The CDR3 totals 16 residues.

At least ten counts were recorded for this clonotype. The chain couples TRBV9 to TRBJ1-3; tentative D call: TRBD1 (5 bases). The CDR3 has 16 residues. Trimming stripped 4 bases from V and 2 bases from J, with 16 bases between. CDR1 and CDR2 from the germline V gene are SGDLS and YYNGEE. The CDR3 spells CASSQLDWGTGNTIYF. As DNA, the CDR3 is TGTGCCAGCAGCCAACTCGATTGGGGCACTGGAAACACCATATATTTT.

This clonotype was recorded at least ten times. The CDR3 sequence: CASSPLSSYNSPLHF. The DNA for the CDR3 is TGTGCCAGCAGCCCCTTGAGCTCCTATAATTCACCCCTCCACTTT. V gene TRBV7-8 combines with J gene TRBJ1-6; D unresolved. Between the trimmed V and J ends, which lost 5 bases and 0 bases, there was a span of 8 bases. The CDR3 loop spans 15 amino acids. Per germline, CDR1 SGHVS and CDR2 FQNEAQ.

Only a few counts were recorded for this clonotype. The chain employs TRBV12-5 and TRBJ1-1; 8 bases map to TRBD1. Germline lookup yields CDR1 LGHNT and CDR2 FRNRAP. The ends lost 6 bases at V and 0 bases at J; junction bases unmatched: 0. The CDR3 runs to 13 residues. This chain's CDR3 is CASGTGVNTEAFF. As DNA, the CDR3 is TGTGCTAGTGGGACAGGGGTGAACACTGAAGCTTTCTTT.

CDR3 nucleotides: TGTGCCAGCAGCCTCAGAGCGGGGGGCAACACAGATACGCAGTATTTT. This translates into CASSLRAGGNTDTQYF. The gene calls are TRBV7-2 and TRBJ2-3, with TRBD2 matching 9 bases. Germline V CDR1 and CDR2: SGHTA, FQGNSA. V trimming: 5 bases; J trimming: 2 bases; junction bases outside the gene matches: 8. CDR3 length equals 16 residues.

In this sample, this clonotype turned up many times. The CDR3 bases are TGTGCCAGCTCCTCGGGCAGGAACACTGAAGCTTTCTTT. Translating it yields CASSSGRNTEAFF. The V gene is TRBV18, the J gene TRBJ1-1; the D is unclear. With 6 bases removed from V and 1 base from J, the gap between germline ends came to 9 bases. The CDR3 consists of 13 residues. Looked up from germline, CDR1 is KGHSH and CDR2 is LQKENI.

This clonotype has a count of ten or more. This chain joins TRBV5-1 and TRBJ2-7, with TRBD2 matching 11 bases. Germline V CDR1 and CDR2: SGHRS, YFSETQ. The V segment lost 4 bases and the J segment 0 bases; nucleotides outside the gene matches: 3. This CDR3 spans 15 amino acids. Written as DNA, the CDR3 is TGCGCCAGCAGCCGGACTAGCGGGCGCTCCTACGAGCAGTACTTC. This encodes CASSRTSGRSYEQYF.

The rearrangement uses TRBV10-3 and TRBJ2-6, with D hard to call. Trimming removed 3 bases from V and 0 bases from J, with 9 bases in between. This CDR3 is built from 16 residues. Germline values: CDR1 ENHRY, CDR2 SYGVKD. The CDR3 sequence: CAISEGQSSGANVLTF. DNA of the CDR3: TGTGCCATCAGTGAAGGGCAGAGCTCTGGGGCCAACGTCCTGACTTTC.

The sample holds many counts of this clonotype. The chain couples TRBV5-1 to TRBJ1-1; D is possibly TRBD1 (5 bases). Trimming took off 4 bases at V and 7 bases at J, with 8 bases between the two ends. This CDR3 is 11 amino acids long. Germline CDR1 reads SGHRS; CDR2 reads YFSETQ. The CDR3 nucleotides read TGCGCCAGCAGCGTTGACAGTGAAGCTTTCTTT. It is translated as CASSVDSEAFF.

This clonotype was observed a few times. The rearrangement links TRBV7-3 to TRBJ1-1; 7 bases match TRBD1. Unmatched junction bases numbered 7, after V lost 5 bases and J lost 7 bases. Germline V gene data show CDR1 as SGHTA and CDR2 as FQGTGA. The CDR3 length is 13 residues. The CDR3 loop is CASSIQGGGEAFF. DNA of the CDR3: TGTGCCAGCAGCATCCAGGGGGGTGGTGAAGCTTTCTTT.

At least ten counts were recorded for this clonotype. V usage is TRBV18 and J usage is TRBJ2-1, with 7 bases lining up with TRBD1. The V and J ends lost 2 bases and 0 bases, in that order; junction bases with no gene match: 4. This CDR3 spans 16 amino acids. Germline lookup yields CDR1 KGHSH and CDR2 LQKENI. CDR3 region: CASSPWAGGSYNEQFF. DNA for the CDR3: TGTGCCAGCTCACCATGGGCAGGGGGCTCCTACAATGAGCAGTTCTTC.

This clonotype has a handful of counts. CDR3 region: CASSPFTVGTEAFF. CDR3 DNA sequence: TGTGCCAGCTCACCTTTTACCGTCGGCACTGAAGCTTTCTTT. The V and J genes are TRBV18 and TRBJ1-1; D gene ambiguous. The CDR3 runs to 14 residues. V lost 3 bases, J lost 4 bases, and 12 bases lay in between. Germline V gives CDR1 KGHSH, CDR2 LQKENI.

The sample holds one count of this clonotype. This chain joins TRBV19 and TRBJ2-4; TRBD1 agrees at 7 bases. V lost 5 bases, J lost 2 bases, and 6 bases stayed unmatched. The CDR3 has 15 amino acids. Germline loops: CDR1 LNHDA, CDR2 SQIVND (reference sequence). Here the CDR3 reads CASSSTQGSKNIQYF. CDR3 coding DNA: TGTGCCAGTAGTTCCACACAGGGGTCCAAAAACATTCAGTACTTC. Full variable domain (missing parts from reference TRBV19 and TRBJ2-4): DGGITQSPKYLFRKEGQNVTLSCEQNLNHDAMYWYRQDPGQGLRLIYYSQIVNDFQKGDIAEGYSVSREKKESFPLTVTSAQKNPTAFYLCASSSTQGSKNIQYFGAGTRLSVL.

This clonotype was seen repeatedly, ten times or more. The V gene is TRBV12-3 or TRBV12-4, the J gene TRBJ1-1, with TRBD1 matching over 7 bases. Unmatched junction bases numbered 2, after V lost 0 bases and J lost 4 bases. This CDR3 spans 14 amino acids. The chain's CDR3 is CASSLAGQRTEAFF. CDR3 DNA: TGTGCCAGCAGTTTAGCGGGACAGCGCACTGAAGCTTTCTTT.

As regards this clonotype: A much larger clone differs from this one at a single base, so this may be a read error. The V call is TRBV20-1, the J call TRBJ2-2; 7 bases match TRBD2. Germline CDR1 DFQATT, CDR2 SNEGSKA (reference sequence). The CDR3 is 12 amino acids. The CDR3 DNA reads as TGCGGTGCCCAGCGGGGACCCGGGGAGCTGTTTTTT. This sequence encodes CGAQRGPGELFF.